The T cell receptor (beta chain) described here comes from a study of T cells in women clearing cervical HPV infection. All participants had a single incident cervical HPV16 infection, and prevalent HPV16 infections were excluded. Generated by immunoSEQ multiplex PCR, the TCRdb table keeps only in-frame clones and is missing some. Across around 30,000 clones, the top ten clones capture 6.5% to 8% of the sample. The TCR sequence derives from a woman aged 18 to 75 with a cervical HPV16 infection that either progressed to CIN3+ or cleared (not recorded which). Sequenced sample: blood buffy coat.

The sequenced CDR3 bases are TGCGCCAGCAGTTTCACACCTGGACTAGCGGGAGCAGGTGAG. Amino acid sequence: CASSFTPGLAGAGE. Given in full, the CDR3 is CASSFTPGLAGAGEQFF. The rearrangement joins TRBV5-1 to TRBJ2-1; 13 bases match TRBD2. The read comes to an end 3 residues before the CDR3 does, leaving the germline J gene to fill in the end. V gave up 5 bases and J gave up 9 bases; unmatched junction bases: 14. Germline CDR1 SGHRS, CDR2 YFSETQ. The CDR3 is 17 residues long. The full variable domain, in which reference TRBV5-1 and TRBJ2-1 provide the parts outside the CDR3, is KAGVTQTPRYLIKTRGQQVTLSCSPISGHRSVSWYQQTPGQGLQFLFEYFSETQRNKGNFPGRFSGRQFSNSRSEMNVSTLELGDSALYLCASSFTPGLAGAGEQFFGPGTRLTVL.